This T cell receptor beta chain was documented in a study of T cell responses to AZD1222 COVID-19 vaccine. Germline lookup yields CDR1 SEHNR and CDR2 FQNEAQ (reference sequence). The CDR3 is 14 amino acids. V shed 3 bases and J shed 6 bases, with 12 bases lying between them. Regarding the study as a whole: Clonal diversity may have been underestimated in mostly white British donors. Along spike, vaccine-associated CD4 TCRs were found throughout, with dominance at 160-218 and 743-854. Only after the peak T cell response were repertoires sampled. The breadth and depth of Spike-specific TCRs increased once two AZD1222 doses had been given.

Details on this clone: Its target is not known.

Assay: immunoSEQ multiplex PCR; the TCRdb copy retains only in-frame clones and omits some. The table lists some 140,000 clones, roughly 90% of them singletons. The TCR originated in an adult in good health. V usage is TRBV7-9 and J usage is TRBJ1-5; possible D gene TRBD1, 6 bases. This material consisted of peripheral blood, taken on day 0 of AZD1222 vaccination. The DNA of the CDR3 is TGTGCCAGCAGCTTTGGCTCGGGGGCTCAGCCCCAGCATTTT. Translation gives CASSFGSGAQPQHF.